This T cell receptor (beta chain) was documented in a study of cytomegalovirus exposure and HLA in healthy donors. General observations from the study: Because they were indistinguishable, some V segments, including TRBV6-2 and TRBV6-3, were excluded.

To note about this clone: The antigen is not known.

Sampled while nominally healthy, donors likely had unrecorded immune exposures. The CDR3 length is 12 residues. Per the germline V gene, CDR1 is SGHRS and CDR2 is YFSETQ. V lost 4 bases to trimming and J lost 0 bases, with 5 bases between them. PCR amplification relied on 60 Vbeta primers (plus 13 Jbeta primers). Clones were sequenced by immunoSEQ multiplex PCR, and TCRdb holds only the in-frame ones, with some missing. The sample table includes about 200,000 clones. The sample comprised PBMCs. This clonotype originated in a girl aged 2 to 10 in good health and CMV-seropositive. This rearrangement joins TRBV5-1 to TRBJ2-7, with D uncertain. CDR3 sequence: CASSTNSYEQYF. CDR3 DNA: TGCGCCAGCAGCACAAACTCCTACGAGCAGTACTTC. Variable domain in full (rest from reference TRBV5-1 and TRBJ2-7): KAGVTQTPRYLIKTRGQQVTLSCSPISGHRSVSWYQQTPGQGLQFLFEYFSETQRNKGNFPGRFSGRQFSNSRSEMNVSTLELGDSALYLCASSTNSYEQYFGPGTRLTVT.